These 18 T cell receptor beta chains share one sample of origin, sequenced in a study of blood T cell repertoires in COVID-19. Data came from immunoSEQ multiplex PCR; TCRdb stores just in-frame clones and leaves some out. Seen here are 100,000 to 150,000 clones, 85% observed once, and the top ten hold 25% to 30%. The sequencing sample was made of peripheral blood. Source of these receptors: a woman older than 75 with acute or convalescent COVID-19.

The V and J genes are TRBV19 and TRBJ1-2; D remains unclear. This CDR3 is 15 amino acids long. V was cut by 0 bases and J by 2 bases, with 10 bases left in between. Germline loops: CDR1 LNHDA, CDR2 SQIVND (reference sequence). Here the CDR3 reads CASSIDGRRNYGYTF. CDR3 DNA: TGTGCCAGTAGTATAGATGGCAGGAGGAACTATGGCTACACCTTC.

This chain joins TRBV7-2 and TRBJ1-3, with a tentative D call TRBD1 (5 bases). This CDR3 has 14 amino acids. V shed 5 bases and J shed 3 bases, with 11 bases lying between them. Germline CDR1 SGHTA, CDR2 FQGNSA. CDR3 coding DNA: TGTGCCAGCAGCCCGAAGGGGTATGGAAACACCATATATTTT. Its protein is CASSPKGYGNTIYF. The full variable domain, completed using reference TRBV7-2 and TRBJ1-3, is GAGVSQSPSNKVTEKGKDVELRCDPISGHTALYWYRQSLGQGLEFLIYFQGNSAPDKSGLPSDRFSAERTGGSVSTLTIQRTQQEDSAVYLCASSPKGYGNTIYFGEGSWLTVV.

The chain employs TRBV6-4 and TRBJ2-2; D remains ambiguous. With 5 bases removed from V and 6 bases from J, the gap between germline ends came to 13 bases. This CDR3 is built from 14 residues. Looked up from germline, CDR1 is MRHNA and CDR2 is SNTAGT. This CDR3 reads CASSLTRSSGELFF. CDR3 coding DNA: TGTGCCAGCAGTTTAACCCGCAGTTCCGGGGAGCTGTTTTTT.

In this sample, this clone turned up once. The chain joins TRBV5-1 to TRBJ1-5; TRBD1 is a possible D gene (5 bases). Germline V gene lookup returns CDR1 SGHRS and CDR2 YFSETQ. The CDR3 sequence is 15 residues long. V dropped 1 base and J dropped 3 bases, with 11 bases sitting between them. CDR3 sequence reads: CASSLRGSPNQPQHF. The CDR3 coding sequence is TGCGCCAGCAGCTTGAGGGGATCGCCCAATCAGCCCCAGCATTTT.

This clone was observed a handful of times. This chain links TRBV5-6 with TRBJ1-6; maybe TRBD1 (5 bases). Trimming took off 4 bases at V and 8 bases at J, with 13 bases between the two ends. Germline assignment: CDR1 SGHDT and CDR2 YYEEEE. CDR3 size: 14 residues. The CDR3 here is CASSGGVTYSPLHF. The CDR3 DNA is TGTGCCAGCAGCGGGGGGGTTACTTATTCACCCCTCCACTTT.

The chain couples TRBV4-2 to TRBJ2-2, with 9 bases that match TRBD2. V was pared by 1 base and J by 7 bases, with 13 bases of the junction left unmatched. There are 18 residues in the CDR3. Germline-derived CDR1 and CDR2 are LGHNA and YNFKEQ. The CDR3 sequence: CASSQVHGIAGVGGELFF. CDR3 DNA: TGTGCCAGCAGCCAAGTTCACGGAATAGCGGGGGTCGGCGGGGAGCTGTTTTTT.

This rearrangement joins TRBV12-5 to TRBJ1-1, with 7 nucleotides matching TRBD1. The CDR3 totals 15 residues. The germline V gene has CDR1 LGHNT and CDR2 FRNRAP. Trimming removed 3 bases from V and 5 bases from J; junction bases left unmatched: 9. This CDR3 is CASGFRGRGKTEAFF. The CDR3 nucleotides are TGTGCTAGTGGTTTTCGAGGCAGGGGGAAGACTGAAGCTTTCTTT.

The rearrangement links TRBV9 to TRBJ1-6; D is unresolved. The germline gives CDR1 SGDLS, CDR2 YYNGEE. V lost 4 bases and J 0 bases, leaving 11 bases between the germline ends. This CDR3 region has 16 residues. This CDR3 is CASSPHLSSYNSPLHF. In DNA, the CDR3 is TGTGCCAGCAGCCCTCATCTGAGCTCCTATAATTCACCCCTCCACTTT.

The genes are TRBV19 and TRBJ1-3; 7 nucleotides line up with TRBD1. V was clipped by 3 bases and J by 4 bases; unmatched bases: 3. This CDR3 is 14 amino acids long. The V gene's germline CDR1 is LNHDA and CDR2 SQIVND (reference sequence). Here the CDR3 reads CASSMGQRGNTIYF. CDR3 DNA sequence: TGTGCCAGTAGTATGGGACAGCGAGGAAACACCATATATTTT.

The CDR3 DNA reads as TGTGCCAGCAGCTTGGCCAACTCTGGAAACACCATATATTTT. Its protein product is CASSLANSGNTIYF. The genes are TRBV5-4 and TRBJ1-3; D is unresolved. The V end was cut by 0 bases, the J end by 0 bases, with 4 bases between. Germline V gene lookup returns CDR1 SGHNT and CDR2 YYREEE (reference sequence). The CDR3 consists of 14 residues.

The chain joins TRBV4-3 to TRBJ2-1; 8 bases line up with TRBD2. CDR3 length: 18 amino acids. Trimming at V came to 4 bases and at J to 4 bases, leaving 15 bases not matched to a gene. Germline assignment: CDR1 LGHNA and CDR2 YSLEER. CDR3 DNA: TGCGCCAGCAGCCCAGACCGAGCCTCGGGGGGGCAGTACAATGAGCAGTTCTTC. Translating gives CASSPDRASGGQYNEQFF.

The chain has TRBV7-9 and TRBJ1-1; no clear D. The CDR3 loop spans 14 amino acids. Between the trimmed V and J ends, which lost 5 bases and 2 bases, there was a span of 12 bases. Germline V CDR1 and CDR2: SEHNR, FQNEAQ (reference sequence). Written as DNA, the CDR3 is TGTGCCAGCAGCCCGCGGTATATTAACACTGAAGCTTTCTTT. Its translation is CASSPRYINTEAFF.

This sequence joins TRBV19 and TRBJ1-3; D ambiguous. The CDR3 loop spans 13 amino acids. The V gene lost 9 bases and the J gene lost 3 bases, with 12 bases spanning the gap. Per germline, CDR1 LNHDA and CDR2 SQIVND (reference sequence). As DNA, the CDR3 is TGTGCCAGCCAAATAGGGAGTGGAAACACCATATATTTT. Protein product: CASQIGSGNTIYF. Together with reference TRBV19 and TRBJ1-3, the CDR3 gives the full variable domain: DGGITQSPKYLFRKEGQNVTLSCEQNLNHDAMYWYRQDPGQGLRLIYYSQIVNDFQKGDIAEGYSVSREKKESFPLTVTSAQKNPTAFYLCASQIGSGNTIYFGEGSWLTVV.

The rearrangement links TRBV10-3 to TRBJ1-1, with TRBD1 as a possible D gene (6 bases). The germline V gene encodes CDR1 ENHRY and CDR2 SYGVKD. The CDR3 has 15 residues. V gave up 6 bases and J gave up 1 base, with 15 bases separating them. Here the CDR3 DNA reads TGTGCCATCAGCCCAATACCGACAGGGAACACTGAAGCTTTCTTT. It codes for CAISPIPTGNTEAFF.

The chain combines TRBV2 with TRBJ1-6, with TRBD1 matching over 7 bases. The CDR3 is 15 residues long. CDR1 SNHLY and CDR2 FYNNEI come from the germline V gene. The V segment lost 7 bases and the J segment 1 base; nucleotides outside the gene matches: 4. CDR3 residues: CASIKTGSYNSPLHF. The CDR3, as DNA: TGTGCCAGCATTAAGACAGGGTCCTATAATTCACCCCTCCACTTT.

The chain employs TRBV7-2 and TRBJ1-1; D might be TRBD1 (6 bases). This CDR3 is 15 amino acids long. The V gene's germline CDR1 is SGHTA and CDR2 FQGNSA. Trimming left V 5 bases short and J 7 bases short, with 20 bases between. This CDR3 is CASSLRQDRVYEAFF. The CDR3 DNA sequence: TGTGCCAGCAGCCTAAGACAGGACCGGGTATATGAAGCTTTCTTT. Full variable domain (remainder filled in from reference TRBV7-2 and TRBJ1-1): GAGVSQSPSNKVTEKGKDVELRCDPISGHTALYWYRQSLGQGLEFLIYFQGNSAPDKSGLPSDRFSAERTGGSVSTLTIQRTQQEDSAVYLCASSLRQDRVYEAFFGQGTRLTVV.

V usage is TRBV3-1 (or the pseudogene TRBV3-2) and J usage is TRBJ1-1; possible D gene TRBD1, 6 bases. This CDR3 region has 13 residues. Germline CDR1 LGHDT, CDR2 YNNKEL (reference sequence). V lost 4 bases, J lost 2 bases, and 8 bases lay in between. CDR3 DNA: TGTGCCAGCAGCCTACAGGGAAACACTGAAGCTTTCTTT. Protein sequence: CASSLQGNTEAFF.

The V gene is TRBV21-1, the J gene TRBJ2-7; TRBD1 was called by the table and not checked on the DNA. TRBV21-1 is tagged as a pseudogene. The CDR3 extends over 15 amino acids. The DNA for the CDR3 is TGTGCCAGCAGCGAAAGGGGTACATGCGCCTACGAGCAGTACTTC. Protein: CASSERGTCAYEQYF.